This record concerns one T cell receptor beta chain sequence. Its antigen is unidentified. By quantitative 5'-RACE with molecular barcodes, the TCR beta libraries were made. TCRdb re-called the 5' RACE reads with MiXCR, one entry per CDR3 protein. The table includes about 390,000 distinct CDR3 sequences, approximately 20% detected once. This entry comes from a study of CD8 T cells in ankylosing spondylitis. Overall study results and limits: Disease-linked clones were found to be CD8+ and relatively rare in peripheral blood. A TCR beta motif of roughly 8 highly homologous variants seemed to mark ankylosing spondylitis blood. Matched ankylosing spondylitis synovial fluid reportedly contained a significantly enriched population of disease-linked clones. Reports of some motif variants in reactive arthritis synovial fluid and blood predate this one.

Germline CDR1 is SGHVS and CDR2 is FQNEAQ. V dropped 1 base and J dropped 6 bases, with 13 bases sitting between them. The CDR3 consists of 14 residues. The chain is built from TRBV7-8 and TRBJ2-7; weak D call: TRBD1 (5 bases). This clonotype was sampled from a male donor with ankylosing spondylitis. Sequencing input: blood, either unsorted or a sorted T cell fraction (not recorded which). The CDR3 reads CASSLDRWNSEQYF. The CDR3 nucleotides are TGTGCCAGCAGCTTAGACAGGTGGAATTCCGAGCAGTACTTC. Looking up the rest from reference TRBV7-8 and TRBJ2-7 gives the full variable domain: GAGVSQSPRYKVAKRGQDVALRCDPISGHVSLFWYQQALGQGPEFLTYFQNEAQLDKSGLPSDRFFAERPEGSVSTLKIQRTQQEDSAVYLCASSLDRWNSEQYFGPGTRLTVT.